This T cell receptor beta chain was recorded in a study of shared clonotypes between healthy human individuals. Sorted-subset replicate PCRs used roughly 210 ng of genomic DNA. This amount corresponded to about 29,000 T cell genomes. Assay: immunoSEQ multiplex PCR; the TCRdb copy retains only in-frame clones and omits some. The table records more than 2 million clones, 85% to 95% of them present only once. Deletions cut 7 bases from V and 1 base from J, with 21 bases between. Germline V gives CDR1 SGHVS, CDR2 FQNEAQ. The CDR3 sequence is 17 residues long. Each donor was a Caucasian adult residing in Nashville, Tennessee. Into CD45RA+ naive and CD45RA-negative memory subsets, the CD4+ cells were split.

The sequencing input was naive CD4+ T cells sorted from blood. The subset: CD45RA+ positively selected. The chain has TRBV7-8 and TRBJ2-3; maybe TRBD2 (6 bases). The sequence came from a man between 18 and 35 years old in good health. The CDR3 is CASKKVRLDFGTDTQYF. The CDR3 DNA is TGTGCCAGCAAAAAGGTCCGACTAGACTTCGGCACAGATACGCAGTATTTT.